The next 24 T cell receptor beta chains were all read from a single sample in a study of cytomegalovirus exposure and HLA in healthy donors (dated 2017 in TCRdb). Libraries were constructed by the immunoSEQ multiplex PCR assay. For the multiplex PCR, a mixture combining 60 forward primers for TCR Vbeta segments and 13 reverse primers for TCR Jbeta segments was used. The source is immuneACCESS, and TCRdb retained only in-frame sequences with V and J called. Part of the clones is not carried over; for the studies checked, unresolved V genes explain less than half of this, and the remainder is unexplained. The sample has about 62,000 clones on record, around 87% of them singletons. The biggest ten clones account for approximately 1.4% of the sample. The sample was PBMCs. The origin of the receptors is a man between 18 and 29 years old in good health and CMV-seronegative.

The chain links TRBV4-1 to TRBJ2-2; 11 bases are a match to TRBD1. Germline CDR1 is MGHRA and CDR2 is YSYEKL. This CDR3 has 17 residues. V was pared by 0 bases and J by 5 bases, with 5 bases of the junction left unmatched. CDR3 nucleotides: TGCGCCAGCAGCCAAGATCGTAGGGACAGGGGGACCGGGGAGCTGTTTTTT. Translating gives CASSQDRRDRGTGELFF.

The chain carries TRBV18 and TRBJ1-5; maybe TRBD1 (5 bases). This CDR3 is built from 15 residues. Trimming took 2 bases from V and 4 from J, leaving 12 bases between them. Germline CDR1 and CDR2: KGHSH and LQKENI. The CDR3 spells CASSPSQGLNQPQHF. The CDR3 bases are TGTGCCAGCTCACCAAGCCAGGGCCTAAATCAGCCCCAGCATTTT. The full variable domain, completed using reference TRBV18 and TRBJ1-5, is NAGVMQNPRHLVRRRGQEARLRCSPMKGHSHVYWYRQLPEEGLKFMVYLQKENIIDESGMPKERFSAEFPKEGPSILRIQQVVRGDSAAYFCASSPSQGLNQPQHFGDGTRLSIL.

The gene calls are TRBV6-1 and TRBJ1-4; a weak D match, TRBD1 (5 bases). V dropped 1 base and J dropped 5 bases, with 11 bases sitting between them. The length of the CDR3 is 15 residues. Germline loops: CDR1 MNHNS, CDR2 SASEGT. The CDR3 DNA is TGTGCCAGCAGTGAAGGGCAGGGCGAAAATGAAAAACTGTTTTTT. It specifies CASSEGQGENEKLFF.

This chain uses TRBV5-1 with TRBJ1-5; D is possibly TRBD1 (6 bases). The V gene's germline CDR1 is SGHRS and CDR2 YFSETQ. V gave up 0 bases and J gave up 5 bases, with 12 bases separating them. The CDR3 is made up of 15 amino acids. The chain's CDR3 is CASSLGLSGDQPQHF. CDR3 DNA: TGCGCCAGCAGCTTGGGGTTGTCAGGGGATCAGCCCCAGCATTTT. Looking up the rest from reference TRBV5-1 and TRBJ1-5 gives the full variable domain: KAGVTQTPRYLIKTRGQQVTLSCSPISGHRSVSWYQQTPGQGLQFLFEYFSETQRNKGNFPGRFSGRQFSNSRSEMNVSTLELGDSALYLCASSLGLSGDQPQHFGDGTRLSIL.

This clone was observed a few times. The chain recombines TRBV28 with TRBJ1-1; D gene unclear. This CDR3 comprises 13 residues. Trimming left V 3 bases short and J 5 bases short, with 10 bases between. Germline CDR1 MDHEN, CDR2 SYDVKM. In nucleotides, the CDR3 is TGTGCCAGCAGTTTGGCAGGATTGACTGAAGCTTTCTTT. Encoded protein: CASSLAGLTEAFF.

This clone was detected only once. CDR3 DNA: TGTGCCAGCAGTGGGGACAGGGCCAGCTCCTACGAGCAGTACTTC. It codes for CASSGDRASSYEQYF. V is TRBV2 and J is TRBJ2-7; 9 nucleotides line up with TRBD1. There are 15 residues in the CDR3. J lost 0 bases, V lost 4 bases, and 4 bases had no gene match. Germline V gene sequence: CDR1 SNHLY, CDR2 FYNNEI.

This clone occurred a few times. This rearrangement joins TRBV30 to TRBJ2-5; 8 bases are shared with TRBD2. The germline V gene encodes CDR1 GTSNPN and CDR2 SVGIG (reference sequence). The junction had 8 bases not matched to a gene; V was cut back by 3 bases and J by 5 bases. The CDR3 has 14 amino acids. CDR3 nucleotide sequence: TGTGCCTGGAGCGCCGGACTAGCTGGGGAGACCCAGTACTTC. Translation gives CAWSAGLAGETQYF. The full variable domain, with the rest looked up from reference TRBV30 and TRBJ2-5, is SQTIHQWPATLVQPVGSPLSLECTVEGTSNPNLYWYRQAAGRGLQLLFYSVGIGQISSEVPQNLSASRPQDRQFILSSKKLLLSDSGFYLCAWSAGLAGETQYFGPGTRLLVL.

A word on this clone: The junction does not match germline at one end; this may be a read error. V and J are TRBV2 and TRBJ1-6; maybe TRBD1 (5 bases). The CDR3 length is 16 residues. CDR1 SNHLY and CDR2 FYNNEI come from the germline V gene. In DNA form, the CDR3 reads TGTTCCAGCAGCGCCACAGGAAGCTCCTATAATTCACCCCTCCACTTT. It specifies CSSSATGSSYNSPLHF.

This clone showed up just once. The rearrangement links TRBV7-9 to TRBJ1-1; D gene ambiguous. Germline V CDR1 and CDR2: SEHNR, FQNEAQ (reference sequence). The CDR3 loop spans 11 amino acids. The germline V and J ends were trimmed by 1 base and 8 bases, with 5 bases remaining between them. Here the CDR3 DNA reads TGTGCCAGCAGCTTAGAGAGGGAAGCTTTCTTT. Translation gives CASSLEREAFF.

The J gene is TRBJ1-1, the V gene TRBV27; D is unresolved. The CDR3 has 13 residues. Germline-derived CDR1 and CDR2 are MNHEY and SMNVEV (reference sequence). The ends were cut back, 6 bases at V and 3 bases at J, with 11 bases in the middle. CDR3 in amino acids: CASRYRGDTEAFF. In DNA, the CDR3 is TGTGCCAGCAGGTATCGGGGTGACACTGAAGCTTTCTTT.

This sequence joins TRBV5-1 and TRBJ2-2; D perhaps matches TRBD1 (6 bases). Germline assignment: CDR1 SGHRS and CDR2 YFSETQ. CDR3 length equals 16 residues. Trimming stripped 3 bases from V and 2 bases from J, with 14 bases between. CDR3 DNA: TGCGCCAGCAGCTCCTCCGGGACACGAAACACCGGGGAGCTGTTTTTT. Protein product: CASSSSGTRNTGELFF.

The rearrangement links TRBV10-1 to TRBJ2-1; 7 bases are a match to TRBD1. This CDR3 comprises 14 residues. Germline CDR1 reads WNHNN; CDR2 reads SYGVQD (reference sequence). V shed 4 bases, J shed 9 bases, and the junction held 9 bases outside the gene matches. The CDR3 coding sequence is TGCGCCAGCAGTGCCGACAGGGTATCGGTTGAGCAGTTCTTC. It translates to CASSADRVSVEQFF.

This chain joins TRBV9 and TRBJ1-1; D is uncertain. V was clipped by 0 bases and J by 5 bases, with 11 bases between them. The CDR3 extends over 14 amino acids. CDR1 and CDR2 (germline): SGDLS, YYNGEE. CDR3 sequence reads: CASSVDGSGTEAFF. As DNA, the CDR3 is TGTGCCAGCAGCGTAGATGGTAGCGGGACTGAAGCTTTCTTT.

The chain recombines TRBV28 with TRBJ2-1; weak D call: TRBD1 (6 bases). The V and J ends lost 2 bases and 7 bases respectively, with 15 bases between them. This CDR3 spans 15 amino acids. Germline loops: CDR1 MDHEN, CDR2 SYDVKM. The CDR3 DNA reads TGTGCCAGCAGTTTAAGGCGAACAGGGCGGAATGAGCAGTTCTTC. Its protein product is CASSLRRTGRNEQFF.

The chain recombines TRBV18 with TRBJ1-5, with TRBD1 as a possible D gene (5 bases). CDR3 length: 15 amino acids. With 6 bases removed from V and 0 bases from J, the gap between germline ends came to 12 bases. Looked up from germline, CDR1 is KGHSH and CDR2 is LQKENI. The CDR3 spells CASSLSGGSNQPQHF. The CDR3 region has the DNA TGTGCCAGCTCCCTAAGCGGGGGTAGCAATCAGCCCCAGCATTTT.

The chain recombines TRBV18 with TRBJ1-1, with D possibly matching TRBD1 (6 bases). This CDR3 has 14 residues. V gave up 4 bases and J gave up 4 bases, with 13 bases separating them. Germline V gene sequence: CDR1 KGHSH, CDR2 LQKENI. The CDR3 region has the DNA TGTGCCAGCTCACGGGACACGGTGGGCACTGAAGCTTTCTTT. Protein sequence: CASSRDTVGTEAFF.

V and J are TRBV7-9 and TRBJ2-1; tentative D call: TRBD2 (5 bases). V was clipped by 7 bases and J by 5 bases, with 15 bases between them. The CDR3 covers 14 residues. The V gene's germline CDR1 is SEHNR and CDR2 FQNEAQ (reference sequence). CDR3 loop: CASTIEGLHNEQFF. CDR3 nucleotides: TGTGCCAGCACCATTGAAGGACTGCACAATGAGCAGTTCTTC.

The rearrangement joins TRBV4-2 to TRBJ2-3; the match to TRBD1 covers 9 bases. From germline, CDR1 is LGHNA and CDR2 YNFKEQ. CDR3 length: 17 residues. Unmatched junction bases numbered 9, after V lost 0 bases and J lost 5 bases. The CDR3 spells CASSQDMEQGARDTQYF. The DNA of the CDR3 is TGTGCCAGCAGCCAAGATATGGAACAGGGGGCGCGAGATACGCAGTATTTT.

The chain has TRBV7-9 and TRBJ2-7; D is uncertain. The CDR3 loop spans 13 amino acids. Trimming removed 6 bases at V and 0 bases at J, with 9 bases between. The V gene's germline CDR1 is SEHNR and CDR2 FQNEAQ (reference sequence). In DNA, the CDR3 is TGTGCCAGCAGTGCCCGCAGCTCCTACGAGCAGTACTTC. Amino acids: CASSARSSYEQYF. The full variable domain, its missing parts supplied by reference TRBV7-9 and TRBJ2-7, is DTGVSQNPRHKITKRGQNVTFRCDPISEHNRLYWYRQTLGQGPEFLTYFQNEAQLEKSRLLSDRFSAERPKGSFSTLEIQRTEQGDSAMYLCASSARSSYEQYFGPGTRLTVT.

The CDR3 nucleotides read TGTGCCAGCAGCTTGGTGGGGGAGGGTGAGCAGTTCTTC. It specifies CASSLVGEGEQFF. This chain links TRBV5-5 with TRBJ2-1; TRBD2 matches 7 bases. Trimming at V came to 0 bases and at J to 9 bases, leaving 3 bases not matched to a gene. The CDR3 length is 13 residues. The germline V gene has CDR1 SGHKS and CDR2 YYEKEE (reference sequence).

The CDR3 reads CATVGQGENEQYF. CDR3 DNA sequence: TGTGCCACTGTGGGACAGGGAGAAAACGAGCAGTACTTC. The V call is TRBV6-5, the J call TRBJ2-7; TRBD1 matches 9 bases. Germline V gene data show CDR1 as MNHEY and CDR2 as SVGAGI. The CDR3 contains 13 residues. The V and J ends lost 10 bases and 5 bases, in that order; junction bases with no gene match: 9.

This chain links TRBV7-2 with TRBJ1-2; D is unclear. CDR3 size: 14 residues. CDR1 and CDR2 from the germline V gene are SGHTA and FQGNSA. V was shortened by 5 bases and J by 4 bases, with 14 bases between the two germline ends. In DNA form, the CDR3 reads TGTGCCAGCAGCCCCTCGGAGGGCCCCTATGGCTACACCTTC. This codes for CASSPSEGPYGYTF.

V is TRBV4-2 and J is TRBJ1-4, with D unclear. Trimming pared 0 bases from V and 7 bases from J, leaving 18 bases between. CDR1 and CDR2 from the germline V gene are LGHNA and YNFKEQ. The CDR3 covers 17 residues. The CDR3 loop reads CASSQERADLVGEKLFF. The DNA of the CDR3 is TGTGCCAGCAGCCAAGAGAGGGCGGACCTCGTGGGTGAAAAACTGTTTTTT.

The table lists this clone with a few counts. The genes are TRBV5-6 and TRBJ1-1, with 7 positions matching TRBD1. V lost 2 bases, J lost 1 base, and 2 bases stayed unmatched. This CDR3 region has 14 residues. From germline, CDR1 is SGHDT and CDR2 YYEEEE. The CDR3 region is CASSFRDRNTEAFF. CDR3 sequence (DNA): TGTGCCAGCAGCTTCCGGGACAGGAACACTGAAGCTTTCTTT. Complete variable domain (other parts from reference TRBV5-6 and TRBJ1-1): DAGVTQSPTHLIKTRGQQVTLRCSPKSGHDTVSWYQQALGQGPQFIFQYYEEEERQRGNFPDRFSGHQFPNYSSELNVNALLLGDSALYLCASSFRDRNTEAFFGQGTRLTVV.